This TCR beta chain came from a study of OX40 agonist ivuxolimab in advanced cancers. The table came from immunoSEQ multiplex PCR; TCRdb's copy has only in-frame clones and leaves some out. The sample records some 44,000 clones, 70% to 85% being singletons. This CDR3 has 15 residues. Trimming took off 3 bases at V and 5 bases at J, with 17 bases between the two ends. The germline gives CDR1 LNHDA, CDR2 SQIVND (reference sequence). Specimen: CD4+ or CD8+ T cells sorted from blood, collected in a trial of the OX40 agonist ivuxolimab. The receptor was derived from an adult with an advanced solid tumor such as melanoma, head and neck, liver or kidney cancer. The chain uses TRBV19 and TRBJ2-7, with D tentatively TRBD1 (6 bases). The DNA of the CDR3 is TGTGCCAGTAGTATCGCATTACCTGGGGGCAACGAGCAGTACTTC. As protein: CASSIALPGGNEQYF.